This section outlines one TCR beta chain sequence together with its context. MiXCR, applied by TCRdb to the 5' RACE reads, yields one record per CDR3 protein. The sample contains 75,000 or so distinct CDR3 sequences, 15% to 20% of which appear only once. V lost 6 bases, J lost 2 bases, and 9 bases stayed unmatched. CDR3 length: 15 amino acids. Unfractionated whole blood was the source from which total RNA was extracted. The sample belongs to a study of human T cells and chemical hapten exposure. This receptor was taken from a female donor in good health. The V gene is TRBV12-3 or TRBV12-4, the J gene TRBJ1-2, with 7 bases aligning to TRBD1. The chain's CDR3 is CASSNDRVGNYGYTF. In DNA form, the CDR3 reads TGTGCCAGCAGCAACGACAGGGTCGGCAACTATGGCTACACCTTC.